This TCR beta chain came from a study of cytomegalovirus exposure and HLA in healthy donors. Study context: Some 77 million unique TCRs from HLA-typed donors were held in an early release of data.

Trimming pared 1 base from V and 9 bases from J, leaving 11 bases between. In germline, CDR1 is SGHDN, CDR2 FVKESK. This CDR3 spans 13 amino acids. A multiplex PCR was run with 60 Vbeta primers and 13 Jbeta primers. Sequenced by immunoSEQ multiplex PCR; TCRdb stores in-frame clones only, minus some. This table has some 120,000 clones, around 81% appearing once. Input material: PBMCs. This TCR was recovered from a female donor in good health and CMV-seronegative. The chain joins TRBV14 to TRBJ2-3, with D maybe TRBD1 (5 bases). CDR3 sequence: CASSQGLRQTQYF. The CDR3 nucleotides are TGTGCCAGCAGCCAAGGGTTGAGACAGACGCAGTATTTT.